These 28 T cell receptor beta chains share one sample of origin, sequenced in a study of blood T cell repertoires in COVID-19. Using immunoSEQ multiplex PCR, the repertoire was profiled, and TCRdb retains in-frame clones only, with some absent. The top ten clones hold approximately 1.6% of a sample with over 80,000 clones, around nine tenths of them seen once. Material: peripheral blood. The source of these receptors is a man aged 55 to 70 with acute or convalescent COVID-19.

This rearrangement joins TRBV3-1 (or the pseudogene TRBV3-2) to TRBJ2-2; possible D gene TRBD1, 7 bases. Germline CDR1 LGHDT, CDR2 YNNKEL (reference sequence). Trimming left V 5 bases short and J 6 bases short, with 13 bases between. This CDR3 is 14 amino acids long. The CDR3 region has the DNA TGTGCCAGCAGCAAGGGGGCGGGACCCGGGGAGCTGTTTTTT. Translating gives CASSKGAGPGELFF.

J is TRBJ2-5 and V is TRBV29-1; D unresolved. V was trimmed by 4 bases and J by 1 base, leaving 7 bases between them. The CDR3 sequence is 12 residues long. Per germline, CDR1 SQVTM and CDR2 ANQGSEA. In DNA form, the CDR3 reads TGCAGCGTTGGTAGAACCCAAGAGACCCAGTACTTC. Encoded protein: CSVGRTQETQYF.

The V and J genes are TRBV5-4 and TRBJ2-3, with 12 bases lining up with TRBD2. Per germline, CDR1 SGHNT and CDR2 YYREEE (reference sequence). This CDR3 has 16 residues. J lost 4 bases, V lost 2 bases, and 5 bases had no gene match. CDR3 nucleotide sequence: TGTGCCAGCAGCTTACGACTAGCGGGGGATGCAGATACGCAGTATTTT. Translated, it gives CASSLRLAGDADTQYF.

The chain is built from TRBV28 and TRBJ2-6, with D uncertain. Per the germline V gene, CDR1 is MDHEN and CDR2 is SYDVKM. Deletions cut 5 bases from V and 0 bases from J, with 11 bases between. The length of the CDR3 is 16 residues. CDR3 nucleotides: TGTGCCAGCAGTATGACTGTATCCTCTGGGGCCAACGTCCTGACTTTC. Translation gives CASSMTVSSGANVLTF.

This chain joins TRBV6-5 and TRBJ1-1; the match to TRBD1 covers 9 bases. Germline V gives CDR1 MNHEY, CDR2 SVGAGI. The CDR3 sequence is 15 residues long. V dropped 2 bases and J dropped 1; count of bases not matched to a gene: 2. CDR3 residues: CASSYNRGPNTEAFF. The CDR3 coding sequence is TGTGCCAGCAGTTACAACAGGGGGCCGAACACTGAAGCTTTCTTT.

J is TRBJ1-5 and V is TRBV6-1, with D uncertain. The V end was cut by 2 bases, the J end by 6 bases, with 5 bases between. Germline V lookup: CDR1 MNHNS, CDR2 SASEGT. This CDR3 contains 12 residues. The chain's CDR3 is CASSEMAQPQHF. The CDR3 nucleotides read TGTGCCAGCAGTGAAATGGCTCAGCCCCAGCATTTT.

This clone was observed a few times. The J gene is TRBJ1-1, the V gene TRBV2; 7 bases match TRBD1. CDR3 length equals 13 residues. After removal of 4 bases from V and 4 bases from J, the junction contained 3 bases not matched to a gene. CDR1 SNHLY and CDR2 FYNNEI come from the germline V gene. CDR3 nucleotides: TGTGCCAGCAGTGGGACAGGCCGCACTGAAGCTTTCTTT. Its protein product is CASSGTGRTEAFF.

V and J are TRBV6-6 and TRBJ2-3, with 10 bases aligning to TRBD2. The germline CDR1 and CDR2 sequences are MNHNY and SVGAGI (reference sequence). The J segment lost 7 bases and the V segment lost 1 base, leaving 8 bases of the junction unmatched. CDR3 length: 16 residues. CDR3 region: CASSYWASGGFNTQYF. CDR3 bases: TGTGCCAGCAGTTACTGGGCTAGCGGGGGCTTTAATACGCAGTATTTT.

This clone was seen just once. The chain joins TRBV19 to TRBJ2-5; TRBD1 matches 8 bases. The germline V gene has CDR1 LNHDA and CDR2 SQIVND (reference sequence). This CDR3 is built from 13 residues. The V and J ends lost 5 bases and 4 bases, in that order; junction bases with no gene match: 3. CDR3 bases: TGTGCCAGTAGTTTACAGGGGGGAGAGACCCAGTACTTC. Translating it yields CASSLQGGETQYF.

The chain recombines TRBV27 with TRBJ2-1; D might be TRBD1 (6 bases). CDR1 is MNHEY and CDR2 is SMNVEV in the germline V gene (reference sequence). The ends were cut back, 1 base at V and 5 bases at J, with 15 bases in the middle. The CDR3 is 16 amino acids. The CDR3 sequence: CASSLFLGASNNEQFF. CDR3 nucleotides: TGTGCCAGCAGTTTATTTTTGGGGGCTTCGAACAATGAGCAGTTCTTC.

The chain combines TRBV2 with TRBJ2-7; 9 bases map to TRBD1. The CDR3 has 14 amino acids. The germline CDR1 and CDR2 sequences are SNHLY and FYNNEI. With V trimmed by 6 bases and J by 5 bases, 8 bases remained unmatched. CDR3 nucleotide sequence: TGTGCCAGCAGGGCTACTGGGACAGGGAACGAGCAGTACTTC. Translating gives CASRATGTGNEQYF.

The V call is TRBV4-3, the J call TRBJ2-7; D is possibly TRBD1 (6 bases). Germline V lookup: CDR1 LGHNA, CDR2 YSLEER. This CDR3 has 14 amino acids. Trimming took off 2 bases at V and 6 bases at J, with 14 bases between the two ends. The CDR3: CASSQRGTSGEQYF. CDR3 nucleotide sequence: TGCGCCAGCAGCCAAAGGGGGACCAGTGGCGAGCAGTACTTC.

This clone was counted ten times or more. The rearrangement uses TRBV7-6 and TRBJ1-6; 9 bases are shared with TRBD1. Germline V gene sequence: CDR1 SGHVS, CDR2 FNYEAQ. V shed 4 bases, J shed 10 bases, and the junction held 8 bases outside the gene matches. This CDR3 has 15 residues. CDR3 sequence (DNA): TGTGCCAGCAGCTCCTCCGGGACAGGGAAATCACCCCTCCACTTT. Its protein is CASSSSGTGKSPLHF.

The chain joins TRBV24-1 to TRBJ1-2; 9 nucleotides match TRBD1. CDR1 is KGHDR and CDR2 is SFDVKD in the germline V gene. Unmatched junction bases numbered 5, after V lost 9 bases and J lost 4 bases. This CDR3 is built from 13 residues. The CDR3 DNA reads as TGTGCCACCCGGGACAGGGAGGGCTATGGCTACACCTTC. Amino acid sequence: CATRDREGYGYTF.

J is TRBJ2-1 and V is TRBV7-8; D gene uncertain. The germline V gene has CDR1 SGHVS and CDR2 FQNEAQ. The V end lost 0 bases, the J end lost 0 bases, and 6 bases lay between the germline ends. The CDR3 loop spans 15 amino acids. CDR3 region: CASSLARSSYNEQFF. CDR3 bases: TGTGCCAGCAGCTTAGCGAGGAGCTCCTACAATGAGCAGTTCTTC.

The rearrangement joins TRBV6-5 to TRBJ2-1, with 8 bases aligning to TRBD2. Germline values: CDR1 MNHEY, CDR2 SVGAGI. The CDR3 extends over 15 amino acids. The trim removed 7 bases at V and 4 bases at J, leaving 9 bases unmatched. The CDR3 loop reads CASTRVLAVYNEQFF. The DNA of the CDR3 is TGTGCCAGCACCCGCGTACTAGCGGTTTACAATGAGCAGTTCTTC.

V is TRBV7-6 and J is TRBJ2-7; tentative D call: TRBD1 (6 bases). The CDR3 length is 14 residues. Per germline, CDR1 SGHVS and CDR2 FNYEAQ. The V end lost 4 bases, the J end lost 2 bases, and 12 bases lay between the germline ends. Here the CDR3 DNA reads TGTGCCAGCAGCTCGGGGACATACACCTACGAGCAGTACTTC. It codes for CASSSGTYTYEQYF.

The chain carries TRBV20-1 and TRBJ1-2; D possibly corresponds to TRBD1 (5 bases). This CDR3 comprises 11 residues. V lost 6 bases and J 7 bases, leaving 12 bases between the germline ends. Per the germline V gene, CDR1 is DFQATT and CDR2 is SNEGSKA (reference sequence). DNA of the CDR3: TGCAGTGCAGGGGCTCAAATTGGCTACACCTTC. Amino acids: CSAGAQIGYTF.

V and J are TRBV28 and TRBJ2-3, with TRBD2 matching 8 bases. Unmatched junction bases numbered 9, after V lost 6 bases and J lost 4 bases. Germline assignment: CDR1 MDHEN and CDR2 SYDVKM. This CDR3 contains 15 residues. Here the CDR3 reads CASRGAGVFPDTQYF. The CDR3, as DNA: TGTGCCAGCAGGGGAGCGGGAGTTTTTCCAGATACGCAGTATTTT.

The gene calls are TRBV7-3 and TRBJ2-1, with TRBD1 matching over 8 bases. Germline CDR1 and CDR2: SGHTA and FQGTGA. There are 14 residues in the CDR3. Trimming removed 8 bases from V and 6 bases from J; junction bases left unmatched: 9. CDR3 sequence: CASSRTGIVNEQFF. CDR3 DNA: TGTGCCAGCTCAAGGACAGGGATAGTCAATGAGCAGTTCTTC.

The chain employs TRBV7-3 and TRBJ2-1, with D possibly being TRBD1 (5 bases). Germline CDR1 reads SGHTA; CDR2 reads FQGTGA. V lost 3 bases and J 7 bases, leaving 10 bases between the germline ends. The CDR3 has 13 amino acids. The CDR3 DNA reads TGTGCCAGCAGCTTCCAGGGCGAGAATGAGCAGTTCTTC. Translated: CASSFQGENEQFF.

This clone was detected once. The J gene is TRBJ1-2, the V gene TRBV7-9, with unresolved D. The germline V gene has CDR1 SEHNR and CDR2 FQNEAQ (reference sequence). This CDR3 spans 13 amino acids. V lost 3 bases and J lost 5, with 10 bases in between. The CDR3 sequence: CASSFLNGYGYTF. The CDR3 coding sequence is TGTGCCAGCAGCTTTCTCAACGGGTATGGCTACACCTTC.

This chain uses TRBV19 with TRBJ2-1; D gene ambiguous. V was pared by 7 bases and J by 0 bases, with 13 bases between. Germline V gives CDR1 LNHDA, CDR2 SQIVND (reference sequence). The CDR3 sequence is 15 residues long. This CDR3 reads CASTPGLSSYNEQFF. CDR3 DNA sequence: TGTGCCAGTACTCCGGGTCTATCCTCCTACAATGAGCAGTTCTTC.

The CDR3 reads CASSQVSRGGGSGETQYF. The CDR3 DNA reads TGTGCCAGCAGCCAAGTCTCTCGGGGGGGCGGGAGTGGAGAGACCCAGTACTTC. This chain uses TRBV4-2 with TRBJ2-5, with TRBD2 matching 8 bases. V was clipped by 1 base and J by 4 bases; unmatched bases: 14. The CDR3 extends over 18 amino acids. Germline loops: CDR1 LGHNA, CDR2 YNFKEQ.

For this clone: Other DNA sequences within the sample encode an identical CDR3. This chain joins TRBV18 and TRBJ2-7; a possible D gene is TRBD2 (5 bases). This CDR3 is built from 14 residues. CDR1 and CDR2 from the germline V gene are KGHSH and LQKENI. Deletions cut 3 bases from V and 2 bases from J, with 11 bases between. CDR3 nucleotides: TGTGCCAGCTCACCGGCGGGCCGCACCTACGAGCAGTACTTC. This sequence encodes CASSPAGRTYEQYF. Full variable domain (missing parts from reference TRBV18 and TRBJ2-7): NAGVMQNPRHLVRRRGQEARLRCSPMKGHSHVYWYRQLPEEGLKFMVYLQKENIIDESGMPKERFSAEFPKEGPSILRIQQVVRGDSAAYFCASSPAGRTYEQYFGPGTRLTVT.

The V and J genes are TRBV11-2 and TRBJ2-3; D is perhaps TRBD2 (6 bases). The CDR3 runs to 16 residues. Trimming took 5 bases from V and 4 from J, leaving 19 bases between them. Germline CDR1 is SGHAT and CDR2 is FQNNGV. Written as DNA, the CDR3 is TGTGCCAGCAGCCTTGGGAGGAAGGGATCGGCAGATACGCAGTATTTT. This translates into CASSLGRKGSADTQYF.

V and J are TRBV18 and TRBJ1-1; 10 nucleotides align to TRBD1. In germline, CDR1 is KGHSH, CDR2 LQKENI. Unmatched junction bases numbered 12, after V lost 3 bases and J lost 8 bases. The CDR3 sequence is 16 residues long. CDR3 nucleotides: TGTGCCAGCTCACCCTTACAACCGGGACAGGGGATGGAAGCTTTCTTT. Protein: CASSPLQPGQGMEAFF.

The V call is TRBV2, the J call TRBJ2-5; maybe TRBD2 (5 bases). Germline CDR1 is SNHLY and CDR2 is FYNNEI. V dropped 7 bases and J dropped 5 bases, with 17 bases sitting between them. The CDR3 is 14 residues long. The CDR3 here is CASNQDLLEETQYF. The CDR3 DNA is TGTGCCAGCAATCAGGACTTATTGGAGGAGACCCAGTACTTC.